Detailed here is one TCR beta chain. This CDR3 contains 12 residues. The V and J ends lost 2 bases and 7 bases respectively, with 7 bases between them. Germline V CDR1 and CDR2: SGHDT, YYEEEE. Repertoires were generated with immunoSEQ multiplex PCR, while TCRdb's copy carries only in-frame clones and drops some. The data show around 150,000 clones, 85% to 95% seen once. This sample was included in a study of T cell responses to AZD1222 COVID-19 vaccine. Sequenced material: peripheral blood, taken 28 days after the second AZD1222 dose. The TCR was taken from an adult who received the AZD1222 COVID-19 vaccine. The chain combines TRBV5-6 with TRBJ2-1, with D unresolved. Here the CDR3 DNA reads TGTGCCAGCAGCTTAAGTAGTAATGAGCAGTTCTTC. Its protein product is CASSLSSNEQFF.